Listed below are T cell receptor beta chains from one sample, sequenced in a study of blood T cell repertoires in COVID-19. TCRdb's table, derived via immunoSEQ multiplex PCR, lists solely in-frame clones and lacks some. The sample includes 87,000 or so clones, 70% to 90% of them seen just once. The material sequenced was peripheral blood. The receptors were gathered from a human donor with acute or convalescent COVID-19. The donor label of this sample is uncertain. Each CDR3 is given with its conserved first and last residue. D genes are given only for firm matches. A clone size is listed for some rows: how often the clone was seen (once, few, many), or a class if it is expanded.

D	V	size	J	CDR3	DNA
-	TRBV30	-	TRBJ2-3	CAWSVSAGIPTDTQYF	TGTGCCTGGAGTGTATCGGCAGGGATCCCCACAGATACGCAGTATTTT
-	TRBV6-5	-	TRBJ2-3	CASRFWGEPNDTQYF	TGTGCCAGCCGATTTTGGGGGGAACCCAACGATACGCAGTATTTT
-	TRBV5-1	-	TRBJ2-1	CASSLAGADDEQFF	TGCGCCAGCAGCTTGGCCGGAGCAGACGATGAGCAGTTCTTC
TRBD1	TRBV6-5	-	TRBJ1-2	CASPEAGGIYGYTF	TGTGCCAGCCCTGAGGCAGGGGGGATCTATGGCTACACCTTC
TRBD1	TRBV18	-	TRBJ1-2	CASSQRPGQTNYGYTF	TGTGCCAGCTCACAACGCCCGGGACAGACTAACTATGGCTACACCTTC
-	TRBV11-2	-	TRBJ2-7	CASSLVGLYEQYF	TGTGCCAGCAGCTTAGTTGGCTTGTACGAGCAGTACTTC
TRBD1	TRBV6-5	-	TRBJ1-1	CASSYSINRGETEAFF	TGTGCCAGCAGTTACTCGATTAACAGGGGAGAGACTGAAGCTTTCTTT
TRBD1	TRBV11-3	-	TRBJ2-3	CASSPGARGQGLQYF	TGTGCCAGCAGCCCAGGGGCTCGAGGACAGGGATTACAGTATTTT
-	TRBV28	-	TRBJ2-7	CASSLGQSYEQYF	TGTGCCAGCAGTTTAGGACAGTCCTACGAGCAGTACTTC
-	TRBV7-3	once	TRBJ1-1	CASSLSRNTEAFF	TGTGCCAGCAGCTTGTCGAGGAACACTGAAGCTTTCTTT
-	TRBV18	-	TRBJ1-4	CASSSGQSNEKLFF	TGTGCCAGCTCATCCGGACAGTCTAATGAAAAACTGTTTTTT
-	TRBV12-3/TRBV12-4	-	TRBJ1-2	CASSFDSPGYTF	TGTGCCAGCAGTTTCGACAGCCCTGGCTACACCTTC
-	TRBV24-1	-	TRBJ2-2	CATSDPRRGDAGELFF	TGTGCCACCAGTGACCCCCGCAGGGGTGATGCCGGGGAGCTGTTTTTT
-	TRBV11-2	-	TRBJ2-3	CASSLGLDTDTQYF	TGTGCCAGCAGCTTAGGACTAGACACAGATACGCAGTATTTT
TRBD1	TRBV10-1	-	TRBJ2-2	CASSRDSLANTGELFF	TGCGCCAGCAGCCGGGACAGCCTCGCGAACACCGGGGAGCTGTTTTTT
-	TRBV27	-	TRBJ2-2	CASRTKLALDTGELFF	TGTGCCAGCAGGACAAAACTAGCTCTCGACACCGGGGAGCTGTTTTTT
TRBD2	TRBV24-1	-	TRBJ2-5	CATSDSTSWQETQYF	TGTGCCACCAGTGATTCGACTAGCTGGCAAGAGACCCAGTACTTC
-	TRBV25-1	-	TRBJ1-4	CASGLVGGINEKLFF	TGTGCCAGCGGATTAGTGGGGGGTATCAATGAAAAACTGTTTTTT
TRBD1	TRBV5-1	-	TRBJ2-2	CASSAGTGNTGELFF	TGCGCCAGCAGCGCAGGGACAGGAAACACCGGGGAGCTGTTTTTT
TRBD1	TRBV11-3	-	TRBJ1-6	CASSLGQGSSPLHF	TGTGCCAGCAGCTTGGGACAGGGGAGTTCACCCCTCCACTTT
TRBD1	TRBV27	-	TRBJ2-7	CASSWDRGNEQYF	TGTGCCAGCAGTTGGGACAGGGGCAACGAGCAGTACTTC
TRBD1	TRBV10-3	-	TRBJ1-1	CAISADRERNTEAFF	TGTGCCATCAGTGCGGACAGGGAGCGGAACACTGAAGCTTTCTTT
TRBD1	TRBV6-1	-	TRBJ1-5	CASSAQGQGRGNQPQHF	TGTGCCAGCAGTGCACAAGGACAGGGTCGTGGCAATCAGCCCCAGCATTTT
-	TRBV11-3	-	TRBJ1-1	CASSPGPGKGKTEAFF	TGTGCCAGCAGCCCAGGCCCAGGGAAGGGTAAGACTGAAGCTTTCTTT
-	TRBV28	-	TRBJ1-3	CASSGGGVGGNTIYF	TGTGCCAGCAGCGGAGGGGGGGTAGGTGGAAACACCATATATTTT
-	TRBV25-1	few	TRBJ1-1	CASSMGGTEAFF	TGTGCCAGCAGCATGGGGGGCACTGAAGCTTTCTTT
TRBD1	TRBV14	-	TRBJ1-5	CASSHGFPGQSFGQPQHF	TGTGCCAGCAGCCACGGATTTCCGGGACAGAGCTTCGGGCAGCCCCAGCATTTT
-	TRBV27	-	TRBJ2-1	CASSLFRYNEQFF	TGTGCCAGCAGTTTATTTCGGTACAATGAGCAGTTCTTC
-	TRBV7-3	-	TRBJ2-3	CASISQRKGSVGQYF	TGTGCCAGCATCTCCCAGAGGAAGGGGTCGGTGGGGCAGTATTTT
-	TRBV10-1	-	TRBJ1-6	CASSEDSLSPLHF	TGCGCCAGCAGTGAGGACAGTCTTTCACCCCTCCACTTT
-	TRBV2	few	TRBJ1-6	CASSELINSPLHF	TGTGCCAGCAGTGAGTTAATCAATTCACCCCTCCACTTT
TRBD1	TRBV9	once	TRBJ2-2	CASSPWTGATSNTGELFF	TGTGCCAGCAGCCCCTGGACAGGAGCTACCTCGAACACCGGGGAGCTGTTTTTT
-	TRBV24-1	-	TRBJ2-2	CATSRGADTGELFF	TGTGCCACCAGTCGTGGAGCGGACACCGGGGAGCTGTTTTTT
-	TRBV28	-	TRBJ1-2	CASSSGQGYGYTF	TGTGCCAGCAGTTCGGGACAAGGGTATGGCTACACCTTC
-	TRBV12-5	-	TRBJ2-3	CASGPGLKFTDTQYF	TGTGCTAGTGGTCCCGGACTGAAATTCACAGATACGCAGTATTTT
TRBD1	TRBV27	-	TRBJ2-6	CASSLPPGQGVSGANVLTF	TGTGCCAGCAGTTTGCCGCCGGGACAGGGTGTCTCTGGGGCCAACGTCCTGACTTTC